These 3 T cell receptor beta chains share one sample of origin, sequenced in a study of cytomegalovirus exposure and HLA in healthy donors. The primer mix had 60 Vbeta and 13 Jbeta primers. Here immunoSEQ multiplex PCR was the method, and the copy in TCRdb shows in-frame clones only, minus some. The table records some 140,000 clones, roughly 80% of them present only once. Sequencing used PBMCs. These receptors were collected from a woman aged 45-59 years in good health and CMV-seropositive.

The rearrangement joins TRBV4-1 to TRBJ1-5; perhaps TRBD1 as D (5 bases). The CDR3 runs 16 residues. CDR1 and CDR2 from the germline V gene are MGHRA and YSYEKL. V was shortened by 4 bases and J by 0 bases, with 13 bases between the two germline ends. The CDR3 DNA sequence: TGCGCCAGCAGCCCGGGGGGGAGTTCTAGCAATCAGCCCCAGCATTTT. Translation: CASSPGGSSSNQPQHF.

This clone was recorded a few times. The V call is TRBV14, the J call TRBJ1-4; D remains ambiguous. Germline-derived CDR1 and CDR2 are SGHDN and FVKESK. V was cut by 2 bases and J by 5 bases, with 24 bases left in between. This CDR3 is 19 amino acids long. CDR3 in amino acids: CASSQRSPLRRVVNEKLFF. As DNA, the CDR3 is TGTGCCAGCAGCCAAAGATCACCGTTGAGGCGGGTTGTCAATGAAAAACTGTTTTTT. The whole variable domain, filled in from reference TRBV14 and TRBJ1-4, reads EAGVTQFPSHSVIEKGQTVTLRCDPISGHDNLYWYRRVMGKEIKFLLHFVKESKQDESGMPNNRFLAERTGGTYSTLKVQPAELEDSGVYFCASSQRSPLRRVVNEKLFFGSGTQLSVL.

This chain connects TRBV6-5 to TRBJ2-7; TRBD1 might be the D (6 bases). CDR1 MNHEY and CDR2 SVGAGI come from the germline V gene. This CDR3 is 14 amino acids long. Trimming stripped 3 bases from V and 4 bases from J, with 13 bases between. CDR3 sequence reads: CASSYGRGEYEQYF. The CDR3 DNA sequence: TGTGCCAGCAGTTATGGCAGGGGAGAGTACGAGCAGTACTTC.